This TCR beta chain stems from a study of post-analysis software for immune sequencing data. Overall study findings and caveats: Included in a set of five TRBV segments more frequent in patients than controls were TRBV5-6, TRBV5-1 and TRBV20-1.

This clonotype came up once. Its specificity is unknown. The library was made from cDNA and included unique molecular identifiers. Each CDR3 protein gets one entry after TCRdb re-called the PCR reads with MiXCR. The table includes 740,000 or so distinct CDR3 sequences, around 50% detected once. Germline V gene data show CDR1 as MNHEY and CDR2 as SVGEGT. There are 12 residues in the CDR3. V was trimmed by 2 bases and J by 7 bases, leaving 8 bases between them. The genes are TRBV6-2 or TRBV6-3 and TRBJ1-1; no clear D gene. The receptor comes from a girl aged 5 to 17 with multiple sclerosis. Sequenced sample: blood. CDR3 coding DNA: TGTGCCAGCAGTTACACACAGTATGAAGCTTTCTTT. Translation: CASSYTQYEAFF.